These 9 T cell receptor beta chains share one sample of origin, sequenced in a study of cytomegalovirus exposure and HLA in healthy donors. Vbeta (60) and Jbeta (13) primers were used in the PCR. Using immunoSEQ multiplex PCR, the repertoire was profiled, and TCRdb retains in-frame clones only, with some absent. The sample carries 120,000 or so clones, about three quarters recorded once. Input material: PBMCs. Receptors originate from a man aged 25 to 45 in good health and CMV-seronegative.

This chain connects TRBV5-1 to TRBJ2-7, with 9 bases lining up with TRBD1. The ends lost 5 bases at V and 3 bases at J; junction bases unmatched: 9. The CDR3 is made up of 15 amino acids. Germline loops: CDR1 SGHRS, CDR2 YFSETQ. CDR3 region: CASSPGPGQGYEQYF. The CDR3 DNA sequence: TGCGCCAGCAGTCCCGGGCCGGGACAGGGCTACGAGCAGTACTTC.

The rearrangement uses TRBV7-9 and TRBJ1-2; D not resolved. The germline V and J ends were trimmed by 4 bases and 4 bases, with 10 bases remaining between them. This CDR3 has 13 amino acids. CDR1 is SEHNR and CDR2 is FQNEAQ in the germline V gene (reference sequence). In nucleotides, the CDR3 is TGTGCCAGCAGCTCCGGACTTTTCTATGGCTACACCTTC. Amino acid sequence: CASSSGLFYGYTF.

In its sample, this clone was seen a few times. The gene calls are TRBV5-5 and TRBJ1-5; a possible D gene is TRBD1 (5 bases). The CDR3 totals 13 residues. Germline loops: CDR1 SGHKS, CDR2 YYEKEE (reference sequence). V lost 4 bases, J lost 5 bases, and 10 bases lay in between. The CDR3 region is CASSVDSYQPQHF. CDR3 DNA sequence: TGTGCCAGCAGCGTCGACAGCTATCAGCCCCAGCATTTT.

This clone was picked up a small number of times. The V gene is TRBV6-6, the J gene TRBJ2-3, with D possibly matching TRBD2 (6 bases). The CDR3 has 13 amino acids. CDR1 MNHNY and CDR2 SVGAGI come from the germline V gene (reference sequence). V was pared by 7 bases and J by 2 bases, with 10 bases between. The CDR3 here is CASIGGFTDTQYF. Written as DNA, the CDR3 is TGTGCCAGCATCGGAGGGTTCACAGATACGCAGTATTTT.

This clone was seen a handful of times. This chain connects TRBV5-1 to TRBJ1-4; 10 positions agree with TRBD1. The CDR3 is 14 residues long. CDR1 is SGHRS and CDR2 is YFSETQ in the germline V gene. Trimming cost V 3 bases and J 6 bases; bases outside gene matches: 2. CDR3 nucleotide sequence: TGCGCCAGCAGCTCCGGGACAGGGGATGAAAAACTGTTTTTT. It yields the protein CASSSGTGDEKLFF.

There are a few counts of this clone. The chain carries TRBV28 and TRBJ1-2; the match to TRBD1 covers 7 bases. Germline V gene data show CDR1 as MDHEN and CDR2 as SYDVKM. Trimming at V came to 8 bases and at J to 1 base, leaving 10 bases not matched to a gene. This CDR3 is 15 amino acids long. The CDR3 nucleotides are TGTGCCAGCGGTGACAGGGTTCCTCTTAACTATGGCTACACCTTC. Translation gives CASGDRVPLNYGYTF.

The genes are TRBV4-2 and TRBJ1-4; D is possibly TRBD1 (6 bases). The CDR3 totals 16 residues. Trimming removed 3 bases at V and 5 bases at J, with 16 bases between. Germline V gene sequence: CDR1 LGHNA, CDR2 YNFKEQ. CDR3 protein: CASSQRPAGENEKLFF. As DNA, the CDR3 is TGTGCCAGCAGCCAGCGCCCGGCAGGGGAGAATGAAAAACTGTTTTTT.

This clone was detected once. The rearrangement uses TRBV5-1 and TRBJ2-5, with a tentative D call TRBD1 (6 bases). Judging by the DNA end, TRBJ2-7 fits better; the J call may be wrong. The CDR3 extends over 18 amino acids. The germline V gene encodes CDR1 SGHRS and CDR2 YFSETQ. Written as DNA, the CDR3 is TGCGCCAGCAGCTGGGGAACAGGGATGGTTGGGAGAAGCTACGAGCAGTACTTC. Residues: CASSWGTGMVGRSYEQYF.

This chain joins TRBV4-1 and TRBJ2-1, with a possible D match to TRBD2 (5 bases). Per germline, CDR1 MGHRA and CDR2 YSYEKL. The germline V and J ends were trimmed by 3 bases and 7 bases, with 16 bases remaining between them. The CDR3 length is 15 residues. CDR3 coding DNA: TGCGCCAGCAGCCATCCGGGAAACAAAGGGAATGAGCAGTTCTTC. Its protein product is CASSHPGNKGNEQFF.